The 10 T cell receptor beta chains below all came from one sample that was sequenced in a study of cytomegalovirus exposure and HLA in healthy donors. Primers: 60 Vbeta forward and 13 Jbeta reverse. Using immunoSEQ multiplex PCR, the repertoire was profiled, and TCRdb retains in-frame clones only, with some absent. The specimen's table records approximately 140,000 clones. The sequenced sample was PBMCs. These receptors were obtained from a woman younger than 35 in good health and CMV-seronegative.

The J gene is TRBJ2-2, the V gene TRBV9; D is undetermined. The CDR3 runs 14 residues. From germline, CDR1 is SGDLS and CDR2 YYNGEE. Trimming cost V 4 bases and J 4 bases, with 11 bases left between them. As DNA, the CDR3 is TGTGCCAGCAGCCCTCGACACTCCACCGGGGAGCTGTTTTTT. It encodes CASSPRHSTGELFF.

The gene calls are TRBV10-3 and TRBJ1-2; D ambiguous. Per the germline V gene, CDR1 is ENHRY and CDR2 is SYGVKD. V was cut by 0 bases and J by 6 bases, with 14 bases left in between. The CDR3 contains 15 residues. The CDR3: CAISESPLPSDGYTF. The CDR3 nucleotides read TGTGCCATCAGTGAGTCGCCCCTTCCCAGTGATGGCTACACCTTC.

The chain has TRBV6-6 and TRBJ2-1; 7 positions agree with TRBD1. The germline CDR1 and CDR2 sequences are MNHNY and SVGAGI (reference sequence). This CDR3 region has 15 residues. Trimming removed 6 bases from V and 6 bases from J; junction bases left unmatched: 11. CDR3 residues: CASSSRQGSLNEQFF. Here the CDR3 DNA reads TGTGCCAGCAGCAGCCGACAGGGATCACTCAATGAGCAGTTCTTC.

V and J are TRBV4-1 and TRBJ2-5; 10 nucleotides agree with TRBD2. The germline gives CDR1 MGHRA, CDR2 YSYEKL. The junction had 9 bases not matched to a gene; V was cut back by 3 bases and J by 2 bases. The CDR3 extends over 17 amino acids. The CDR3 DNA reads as TGCGCCAGCAGCCATTCAGCGGGAGGGCCGGGGCAAGAGACCCAGTACTTC. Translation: CASSHSAGGPGQETQYF.

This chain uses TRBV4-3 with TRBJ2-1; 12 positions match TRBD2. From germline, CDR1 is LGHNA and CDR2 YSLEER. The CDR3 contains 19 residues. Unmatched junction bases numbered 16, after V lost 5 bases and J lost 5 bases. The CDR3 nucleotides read TGCGCCAGCAGCTTTCCAGGGACTAGCGGGCCCGGGGGGCACAATGAGCAGTTCTTC. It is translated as CASSFPGTSGPGGHNEQFF.

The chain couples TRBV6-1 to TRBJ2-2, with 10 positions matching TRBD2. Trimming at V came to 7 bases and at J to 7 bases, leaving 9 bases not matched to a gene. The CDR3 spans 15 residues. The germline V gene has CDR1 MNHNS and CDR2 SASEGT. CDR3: CASKLAGEGYGELFF. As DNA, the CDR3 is TGTGCCAGCAAGCTAGCGGGAGAGGGGTACGGGGAGCTGTTTTTT.

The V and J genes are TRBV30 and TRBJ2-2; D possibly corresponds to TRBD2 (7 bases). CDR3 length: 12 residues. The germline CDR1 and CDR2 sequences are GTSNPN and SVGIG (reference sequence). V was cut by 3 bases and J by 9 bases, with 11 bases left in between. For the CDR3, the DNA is TGTGCCTGGAGCGCCGGGGGGCGGGAGCTGTTTTTT. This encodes CAWSAGGRELFF. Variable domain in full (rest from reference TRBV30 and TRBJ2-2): SQTIHQWPATLVQPVGSPLSLECTVEGTSNPNLYWYRQAAGRGLQLLFYSVGIGQISSEVPQNLSASRPQDRQFILSSKKLLLSDSGFYLCAWSAGGRELFFGEGSRLTVL.

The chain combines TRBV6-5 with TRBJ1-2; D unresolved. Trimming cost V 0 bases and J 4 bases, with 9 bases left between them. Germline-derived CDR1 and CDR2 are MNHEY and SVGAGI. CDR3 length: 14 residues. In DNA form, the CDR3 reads TGTGCCAGCAGTTACTCGAGGCAGTCCTATGGCTACACCTTC. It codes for CASSYSRQSYGYTF.

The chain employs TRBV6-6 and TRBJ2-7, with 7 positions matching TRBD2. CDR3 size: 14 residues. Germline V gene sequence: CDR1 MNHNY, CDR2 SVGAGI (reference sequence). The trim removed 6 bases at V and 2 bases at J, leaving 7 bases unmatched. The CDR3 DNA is TGTGCCAGCAGCCGCAGCGGGGTCGCCTACGAGCAGTACGTC. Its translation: CASSRSGVAYEQYV.

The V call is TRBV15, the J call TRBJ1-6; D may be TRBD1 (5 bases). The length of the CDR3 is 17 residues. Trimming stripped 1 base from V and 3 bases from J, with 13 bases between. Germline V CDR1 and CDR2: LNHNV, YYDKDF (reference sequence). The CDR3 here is CATSRGIQGGYNSPLHF. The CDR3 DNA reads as TGTGCCACCAGCAGAGGAATTCAGGGAGGCTATAATTCACCCCTCCACTTT.